What follows are 10 T cell receptor beta chains derived from one specimen sequenced in a study of CXCR3-negative and CXCR3-positive naive CD8 T cells (dated by TCRdb to about 2019). What the authors observed across the whole study: Compared with CXCR3-negative naive cells, CXCR3-positive naive cells had TRB CDR3s with higher hydrophobicity (lower Kidera factor 4), lower energy, and higher strength and volume indices.

Their antigens are not known. Sequencing took place on a NextSeq 550. The Human TCR Profiling Kit (MiLaboratory) was used to prepare UMI-labeled 5' RACE TRB cDNA libraries. Following reprocessing of the reads by TCRdb, the data hold one row per CDR3 protein sequence and no DNA is available. This specimen's table enumerates some 150,000 distinct CDR3 sequences. The ten largest clones capture 0.4% to 0.5% of the sample. Sequencing input: naive CXCR3+ CD8+ T cells from blood. Read against the paper, the sample's cell subset or site label means: CD45RO-CCR7+CD27+CD95- naive CD8+ T cells expressing CXCR3 (TNR3+). Receptor source: a human donor in good health. Some clones in this sample may be carry-over from other donors' samples.

This chain uses TRBV18 with TRBJ2-6; the D gene TCRdb calls, TRBD2, cannot be checked with no DNA. CDR3 length: 16 amino acids. CDR1 is KGHSH and CDR2 is LQKENI in the germline V gene. CDR3 amino acids: CASPGLVSSGANVLTF.

This CDR3 is CASSRGGSLTEAFF. The chain recombines TRBV6-5 with TRBJ1-1. CDR3 length: 14 residues. The germline CDR1 and CDR2 sequences are MNHEY and SVGAGI.

The chain recombines TRBV12-3 or TRBV12-4 with TRBJ1-2. This CDR3 is 13 amino acids long. This CDR3 is CASSTTENYGYTF.

This chain uses TRBV29-1 with TRBJ2-1; checking the TCRdb D call of TRBD1 is not possible without DNA. CDR3 length equals 14 residues. Germline V lookup: CDR1 SQVTM, CDR2 ANQGSEA. This CDR3 reads CSVEADRAYNEQFF.

The CDR3 protein is CASRKEASYNSPLHF. The rearrangement uses TRBV6-6 and TRBJ1-6. In germline, CDR1 is MNHNY, CDR2 SVGAGI (reference sequence). CDR3 length: 15 residues.

The chain uses TRBV29-1 and TRBJ2-3; TCRdb's D gene call, TRBD2, goes unchecked for lack of DNA. Germline assignment: CDR1 SQVTM and CDR2 ANQGSEA. This CDR3 contains 18 residues. CDR3: CSVEGLGTAYSETDTQYF.

The chain links TRBV3-1 to TRBJ2-7; TCRdb's D gene call, TRBD2, goes unchecked for lack of DNA. Germline CDR1 and CDR2: LGHDT and YNNKEL (reference sequence). There are 14 residues in the CDR3. CDR3: CASSKIAESYEQYF.

The chain uses TRBV20-1 and TRBJ1-1. Germline CDR1 reads DFQATT; CDR2 reads SNEGSKA (reference sequence). This CDR3 region has 13 residues. The CDR3: CSALGEGGTEAFF.

CDR3 in amino acids: CASSQYLLMGNRDRPYNEQFF. The gene calls are TRBV23-1 and TRBJ2-1; TCRdb outputs TRBD1, but without DNA this stays unchecked. TRBV23-1 is noted as an ORF with a role that remains uncertain. CDR3 size: 21 residues.

The J gene is TRBJ2-7, the V gene TRBV6-5; TCRdb outputs TRBD2, but without DNA this stays unchecked. The germline gives CDR1 MNHEY, CDR2 SVGAGI. CDR3 length equals 13 residues. The CDR3 spells CASSLRGGDEQYF.